The T cell receptor beta chain under discussion was sequenced for a study of OX40 agonist ivuxolimab in advanced cancers. Study-level information: Patients assigned to dose escalation were diagnosed with hepatocellular carcinoma, melanoma, renal cell or head and neck cancer. Study-level points and caveats: There were, on average, more expanded clones in CD8+ T cells than in CD4+.

The repertoire was sequenced with immunoSEQ multiplex PCR; TCRdb's copy has only in-frame clones and lacks some. This sample has around 68,000 clones, with approximately 89% found just once. Germline values: CDR1 SGHDT, CDR2 YYEEEE. V was cut by 2 bases and J by 4 bases, with 7 bases left in between. The CDR3 runs 12 residues. Comment on this clone: Its matching antigen is unknown.

The sample here was CD4+ or CD8+ T cells sorted from blood, taken in a trial of the OX40 agonist ivuxolimab. The chain carries TRBV5-6 and TRBJ2-7, with D possibly TRBD1 on 5 matching bases. The clonotype comes from an adult with an advanced solid tumor such as melanoma, head and neck, liver or kidney cancer. Here the CDR3 DNA reads TGTGCCAGCAGCTTTAGGGGTTACGAGCAGTACTTC. This encodes CASSFRGYEQYF. Full variable domain (outside the CDR3, taken from reference TRBV5-6 and TRBJ2-7): DAGVTQSPTHLIKTRGQQVTLRCSPKSGHDTVSWYQQALGQGPQFIFQYYEEEERQRGNFPDRFSGHQFPNYSSELNVNALLLGDSALYLCASSFRGYEQYFGPGTRLTVT.